The rows below give T cell receptor beta chains drawn from one sample of a study of T-cell memory formation after mild COVID-19. MiXCR was run by TCRdb on the 5' RACE reads, yielding one entry per CDR3 protein. The repertoire holds about 350,000 distinct CDR3 sequences, with roughly an eighth as singletons. The sequenced sample was PBMCs or a T cell subset sorted from them (not recorded which). These receptors were taken from a young man who had mild COVID-19 (a few samples of this study predate the infection). Cell type and time point are not known. Each CDR3 is given with its conserved first and last residue. A D gene is named only where the DNA matches it firmly. Rows give clone size only sometimes, using once, few, many, or a class for an expanded clone.

v_gene	d_gene	j_gene	abundance	CDR3nt	CDR3aa
TRBV4-3	NA	TRBJ1-2	NA	TGCGCCAGCAGCCTCGAGGGCGTCTATGGCTACACCTTC	CASSLEGVYGYTF
TRBV12-3/TRBV12-4	TRBD1	TRBJ2-1	NA	TGTGCCAGCAGTTTAGCACTATTGGGACAGGGCCGGGAGCAGTTCTTC	CASSLALLGQGREQFF
TRBV9	NA	TRBJ2-5	few	TGTGCCAGCAGCGTGACCCCAGGAGGGGAGGGGGGAGAGACCCAGTACTTC	CASSVTPGGEGGETQYF
TRBV20-1	TRBD1	TRBJ2-5	few	TGCAGTGCTAGAGAGAGGACAGGGAGAGAGACCCAGTACTTC	CSARERTGRETQYF
TRBV4-1	NA	TRBJ2-1	NA	TGCGCCAGCAGCCAAGATGGGGCCGGGGGCAATGAGCAGTTCTTC	CASSQDGAGGNEQFF
TRBV7-3	NA	TRBJ1-5	NA	TGTGCCAGCAGCTCGGTCCCAGGGCAGCCCCAGCATTTT	CASSSVPGQPQHF
TRBV5-6	NA	TRBJ2-1	few	TGTGCCAGCAGCCGACTTGATAATGAGCAGTTCTTC	CASSRLDNEQFF
TRBV4-1	NA	TRBJ1-1	NA	TGCGCCAGCAGCCAAGGAAATCGGAACACTGAAGCTTTCTTT	CASSQGNRNTEAFF
TRBV7-8	NA	TRBJ1-6	NA	TGTGCCAGCAGATTACGGGGGCTCAATTCACCCCTCCACTTT	CASRLRGLNSPLHF
TRBV11-3	NA	TRBJ1-1	NA	TGTGCCAGCAGCTTAGATGGCCAGGCCACTGAAGCTTTCTTT	CASSLDGQATEAFF
TRBV5-1	NA	TRBJ2-3	many	TGCGCCAGCAGCTTGGTAGGGGAGGATACGCAGTATTTT	CASSLVGEDTQYF
TRBV10-3	NA	TRBJ2-3	NA	TGTGCCATCAGCGAGCGGGCGGGGGCGAAGGATACGCAGTATTTT	CAISERAGAKDTQYF
TRBV5-1	NA	TRBJ1-2	few	TGCGCCAGCAGCTTGGGGACCTTCTATGGCTACACCTTC	CASSLGTFYGYTF
TRBV27	NA	TRBJ2-7	many	TGTGCCAGCAACTTGGGGATCGGGGCCTACGAGCAGTACTTC	CASNLGIGAYEQYF
TRBV4-3	NA	TRBJ1-2	few	TGCGCCAGCAGCCAAGATTTAAACAGCATCTATGGCTACACCTTC	CASSQDLNSIYGYTF
TRBV20-1	NA	TRBJ2-3	many	TGCAGTGCTAGCGGCAGTTCAGATACGCAGTATTTT	CSASGSSDTQYF